A single sample gave rise to the 20 T cell receptor beta chains below, sequenced in a study of OX40 agonist ivuxolimab in advanced cancers. The library relied on the immunoSEQ multiplex PCR assay. TCRdb mirrors the immuneACCESS table, restricted to in-frame sequences. Some clones are absent from its copies; in checked studies, under half trace to an unresolved V gene, and the reason for the others is unknown. The sample profile shows some 94,000 clones; under 95% of them were found once. The ten largest clones capture 0.65% to 0.85% of the sample. Sequenced material: CD4+ or CD8+ T cells sorted from blood, taken in a trial of the OX40 agonist ivuxolimab. The receptors shown here come from an adult with an advanced solid tumor such as melanoma, head and neck, liver or kidney cancer.

The chain carries TRBV4-3 and TRBJ2-2; 13 bases are a match to TRBD2. This CDR3 spans 18 amino acids. Looked up from germline, CDR1 is LGHNA and CDR2 is YSLEER. V lost 3 bases to trimming and J lost 0 bases; unmatched junction nucleotides: 4. The CDR3 protein is CASSQPGLAGANTGELFF. CDR3 DNA sequence: TGCGCCAGCAGCCAGCCTGGACTAGCGGGAGCGAACACCGGGGAGCTGTTTTTT.

The gene calls are TRBV4-1 and TRBJ2-7, with TRBD2 as a possible D gene (7 bases). The CDR3 extends over 16 amino acids. In germline, CDR1 is MGHRA, CDR2 YSYEKL. V was trimmed by 3 bases and J by 2 bases, leaving 17 bases between them. CDR3 in DNA: TGCGCCAGCAGCCAGGGGGGGTACAGGGCCGCCTACGAGCAGTACTTC. Translated, it gives CASSQGGYRAAYEQYF.

V usage is TRBV28 and J usage is TRBJ1-1, with 8 positions matching TRBD1. This CDR3 spans 14 amino acids. The V segment lost 3 bases and the J segment 2 bases; nucleotides outside the gene matches: 2. Per germline, CDR1 MDHEN and CDR2 SYDVKM. The DNA of the CDR3 is TGTGCCAGCAGTTTGACAGGGGCTAACACTGAAGCTTTCTTT. This gives the protein CASSLTGANTEAFF. Looking up the rest from reference TRBV28 and TRBJ1-1 gives the full variable domain: DVKVTQSSRYLVKRTGEKVFLECVQDMDHENMFWYRQDPGLGLRLIYFSYDVKMKEKGDIPEGYSVSREKKERFSLILESASTNQTSMYLCASSLTGANTEAFFGQGTRLTVV.

The chain links TRBV11-3 to TRBJ2-3, with unresolved D. V was shortened by 1 base and J by 4 bases, with 6 bases between the two germline ends. The CDR3 has 13 residues. Germline V gives CDR1 SGHNT, CDR2 YENEEA. The CDR3, as DNA: TGTGCCAGCAGCTTAGGTCCCGCAGATACGCAGTATTTT. Translating it yields CASSLGPADTQYF. The full variable domain, in which reference TRBV11-3 and TRBJ2-3 provide the parts outside the CDR3, is EAGVVQSPRYKIIEKKQPVAFWCNPISGHNTLYWYLQNLGQGPELLIRYENEEAVDDSQLPKDRFSAERLKGVDSTLKIQPAELGDSAVYLCASSLGPADTQYFGPGTRLTVL.

The chain combines TRBV14 with TRBJ2-5, with D possibly TRBD2 on 5 matching bases. The CDR3 sequence is 16 residues long. Trimming removed 2 bases at V and 4 bases at J, with 17 bases between. Per the germline V gene, CDR1 is SGHDN and CDR2 is FVKESK. The CDR3 spells CASSQLSGRERETQYF. DNA of the CDR3: TGTGCCAGCAGCCAACTGTCCGGAAGGGAGCGAGAGACCCAGTACTTC. The entire variable domain, with the rest obtained from reference TRBV14 and TRBJ2-5, is as follows: EAGVTQFPSHSVIEKGQTVTLRCDPISGHDNLYWYRRVMGKEIKFLLHFVKESKQDESGMPNNRFLAERTGGTYSTLKVQPAELEDSGVYFCASSQLSGRERETQYFGPGTRLLVL.

The chain links TRBV29-1 to TRBJ2-3, with D possibly TRBD2 on 6 matching bases. The V and J ends lost 7 bases and 6 bases respectively, with 17 bases between them. Germline V gene sequence: CDR1 SQVTM, CDR2 ANQGSEA. The CDR3 length is 13 residues. As DNA, the CDR3 is TGCAGCGCCCACCGGGACCGGGGGGATACGCAGTATTTT. Residues: CSAHRDRGDTQYF.

In this sample, this clone turned up once. V and J are TRBV7-2 and TRBJ2-1; tentative D call: TRBD2 (5 bases). This CDR3 has 15 residues. In germline, CDR1 is SGHTA, CDR2 FQGNSA. V was clipped by 5 bases and J by 3 bases, with 14 bases between them. This CDR3 is CASSPVGVGYNEQFF. CDR3 in DNA: TGTGCCAGCAGCCCCGTCGGGGTTGGCTACAATGAGCAGTTCTTC. The complete variable domain, with remaining parts taken from reference TRBV7-2 and TRBJ2-1, reads GAGVSQSPSNKVTEKGKDVELRCDPISGHTALYWYRQSLGQGLEFLIYFQGNSAPDKSGLPSDRFSAERTGGSVSTLTIQRTQQEDSAVYLCASSPVGVGYNEQFFGPGTRLTVL.

The chain links TRBV29-1 to TRBJ2-2, with 7 nucleotides matching TRBD2. The CDR3 runs to 14 residues. CDR1 SQVTM and CDR2 ANQGSEA come from the germline V gene. The V and J ends lost 6 bases and 0 bases, in that order; junction bases with no gene match: 4. CDR3: CSVGGLSNTGELFF. CDR3 DNA: TGCAGCGTCGGGGGACTATCGAACACCGGGGAGCTGTTTTTT.

The rearrangement uses TRBV11-2 and TRBJ2-1; 8 bases map to TRBD1. V was pared by 5 bases and J by 4 bases, with 7 bases of the junction left unmatched. This CDR3 spans 15 amino acids. CDR1 is SGHAT, CDR2 FQNNGV, per germline. The CDR3 nucleotides read TGTGCCAGCAGCCGAGGGACAGGAATATACAATGAGCAGTTCTTC. Translated: CASSRGTGIYNEQFF.

The chain couples TRBV7-3 to TRBJ2-2, with D possibly TRBD2 on 6 matching bases. Deletions cut 0 bases from V and 7 bases from J, with 9 bases between. The germline CDR1 and CDR2 sequences are SGHTA and FQGTGA. This CDR3 is 14 amino acids long. The CDR3 region has the DNA TGTGCCAGCAGCTTAACGAGGGAGGTCGGGGAGCTGTTTTTT. Residues: CASSLTREVGELFF.

This clone was seen a handful of times. This chain links TRBV2 with TRBJ1-1; 8 bases match TRBD1. After removal of 6 bases from V and 1 base from J, the junction contained 10 bases not matched to a gene. The CDR3 has 16 amino acids. The germline V gene has CDR1 SNHLY and CDR2 FYNNEI. In DNA, the CDR3 is TGTGCCAGCAGCGGCAGCAGGGGGCAAGGGAACACTGAAGCTTTCTTT. Protein product: CASSGSRGQGNTEAFF.

J is TRBJ2-1 and V is TRBV7-6; TRBD2 aligns across 7 bases. Germline CDR1 is SGHVS and CDR2 is FNYEAQ. The ends lost 3 bases at V and 4 bases at J; junction bases unmatched: 6. The CDR3 has 15 residues. The CDR3 region is CASSFLASGYNEQFF. CDR3 coding DNA: TGTGCCAGCAGCTTTCTGGCTAGCGGATACAATGAGCAGTTCTTC.

This chain uses TRBV5-4 with TRBJ1-2; tentative D call: TRBD1 (5 bases). Trimming removed 4 bases at V and 4 bases at J, with 17 bases between. This CDR3 spans 15 amino acids. Looked up from germline, CDR1 is SGHNT and CDR2 is YYREEE (reference sequence). The CDR3 DNA is TGTGCCAGCAGCCGCGCCCAGGGAAGGGGCTATGGCTACACCTTC. It yields the protein CASSRAQGRGYGYTF.

The genes are TRBV5-1 and TRBJ2-1; D call uncertain. V gave up 6 bases and J gave up 3 bases, with 10 bases separating them. CDR3 length equals 13 residues. Germline V gene data show CDR1 as SGHRS and CDR2 as YFSETQ. The CDR3 loop reads CASTVGGYNEQFF. As DNA, the CDR3 is TGCGCCAGCACCGTGGGTGGCTACAATGAGCAGTTCTTC.

V gene TRBV6-5 combines with J gene TRBJ2-1; 8 nucleotides agree with TRBD1. Trimming took 8 bases from V and 4 from J; bases not matched to a gene: 7. CDR3 length: 14 amino acids. Looked up from germline, CDR1 is MNHEY and CDR2 is SVGAGI. CDR3 protein: CASPDRELYNEQFF. The CDR3 coding sequence is TGTGCCAGCCCGGACAGGGAACTATACAATGAGCAGTTCTTC.

This clone was seen once. The chain employs TRBV19 and TRBJ2-3; weak D call: TRBD2 (6 bases). Between the trimmed V and J ends, which lost 6 bases and 1 base, there was a span of 14 bases. The CDR3 has 15 amino acids. The germline V gene encodes CDR1 LNHDA and CDR2 SQIVND (reference sequence). The CDR3 loop reads CASSAAGTRTDTQYF. In DNA, the CDR3 is TGTGCCAGTAGCGCCGCCGGGACTCGCACAGATACGCAGTATTTT.

The J gene is TRBJ2-5, the V gene TRBV11-3; D is unresolved. The CDR3 spans 11 residues. Trimming cost V 5 bases and J 3 bases, with 4 bases left between them. Germline-derived CDR1 and CDR2 are SGHNT and YENEEA. The CDR3 loop is CASSPKETQYF. Here the CDR3 DNA reads TGTGCCAGCAGCCCCAAAGAGACCCAGTACTTC.

This clone showed up just once. The CDR3 sequence is CASNVDRAAGANVLTF. In nucleotides, the CDR3 is TGTGCCAGCAACGTGGACAGGGCAGCAGGGGCCAACGTCCTGACTTTC. The V call is TRBV28, the J call TRBJ2-6; 8 bases are shared with TRBD1. Germline-derived CDR1 and CDR2 are MDHEN and SYDVKM. The V and J ends lost 7 bases and 4 bases, in that order; junction bases with no gene match: 9. The CDR3 spans 16 residues.

The chain carries TRBV2 and TRBJ2-1, with D unresolved. Per germline, CDR1 SNHLY and CDR2 FYNNEI. This CDR3 region has 15 residues. V was cut by 2 bases and J by 2 bases, with 10 bases left in between. In DNA, the CDR3 is TGTGCCAGCAGTGAACCCCTTAACCCCTACAATGAGCAGTTCTTC. Translation gives CASSEPLNPYNEQFF.

CDR3: CASSLDSSPPSYGYTF. The CDR3 DNA is TGTGCCAGCAGCCTGGACAGTTCACCTCCTAGCTATGGCTACACCTTC. The gene calls are TRBV5-5 and TRBJ1-2, with a tentative D call TRBD1 (6 bases). This CDR3 region has 16 residues. Deletions cut 4 bases from V and 4 bases from J, with 20 bases between. Per germline, CDR1 SGHKS and CDR2 YYEKEE (reference sequence).